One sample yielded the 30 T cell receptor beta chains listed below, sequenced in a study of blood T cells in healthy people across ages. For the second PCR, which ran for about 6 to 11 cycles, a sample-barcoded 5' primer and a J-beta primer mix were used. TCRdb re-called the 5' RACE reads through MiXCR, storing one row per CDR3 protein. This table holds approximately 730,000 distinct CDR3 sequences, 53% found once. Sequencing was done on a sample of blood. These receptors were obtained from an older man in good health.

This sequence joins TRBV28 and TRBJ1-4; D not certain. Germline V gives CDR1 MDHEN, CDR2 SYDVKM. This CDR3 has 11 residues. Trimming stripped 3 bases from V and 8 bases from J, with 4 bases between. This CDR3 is CASSFREKLFF. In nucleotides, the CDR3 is TGTGCCAGCAGTTTTCGAGAAAAACTGTTTTTT.

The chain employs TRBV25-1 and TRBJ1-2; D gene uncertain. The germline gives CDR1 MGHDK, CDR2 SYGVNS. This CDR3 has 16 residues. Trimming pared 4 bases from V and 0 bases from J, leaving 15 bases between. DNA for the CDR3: TGTGCCAGCAGTGGGGGAGATAGGATATCTAACTATGGCTACACCTTC. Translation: CASSGGDRISNYGYTF.

The CDR3 region is CASSPNGLAATYEQYF. For the CDR3, the DNA is TGTGCCAGCTCACCTAACGGGCTAGCGGCCACCTACGAGCAGTACTTC. V gene TRBV18 combines with J gene TRBJ2-7, with 7 bases identical to TRBD2. V dropped 3 bases and J dropped 2; count of bases not matched to a gene: 10. CDR1 is KGHSH, CDR2 LQKENI, per germline. The CDR3 runs 16 residues. Supplemented by reference TRBV18 and TRBJ2-7, the full variable domain reads NAGVMQNPRHLVRRRGQEARLRCSPMKGHSHVYWYRQLPEEGLKFMVYLQKENIIDESGMPKERFSAEFPKEGPSILRIQQVVRGDSAAYFCASSPNGLAATYEQYFGPGTRLTVT.

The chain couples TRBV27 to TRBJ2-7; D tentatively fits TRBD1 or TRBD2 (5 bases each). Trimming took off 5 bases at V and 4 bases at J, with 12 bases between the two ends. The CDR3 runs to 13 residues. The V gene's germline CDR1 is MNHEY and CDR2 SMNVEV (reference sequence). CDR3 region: CASSKSGPYEQYF. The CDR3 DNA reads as TGTGCCAGCAGTAAATCGGGACCTTACGAGCAGTACTTC.

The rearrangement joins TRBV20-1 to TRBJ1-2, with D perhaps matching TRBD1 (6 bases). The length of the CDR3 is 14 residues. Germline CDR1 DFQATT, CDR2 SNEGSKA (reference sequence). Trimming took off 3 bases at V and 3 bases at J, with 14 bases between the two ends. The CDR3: CSASAPDRDYGYTF. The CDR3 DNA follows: TGCAGTGCTAGTGCCCCGGACAGAGACTATGGCTACACCTTC.

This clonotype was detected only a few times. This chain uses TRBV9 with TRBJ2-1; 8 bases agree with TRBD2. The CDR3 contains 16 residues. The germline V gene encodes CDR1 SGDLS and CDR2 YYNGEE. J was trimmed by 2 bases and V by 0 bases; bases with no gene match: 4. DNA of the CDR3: TGTGCCAGCAGCGTAGTGGACGGGAGGGCCTACAATGAGCAGTTCTTC. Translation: CASSVVDGRAYNEQFF.

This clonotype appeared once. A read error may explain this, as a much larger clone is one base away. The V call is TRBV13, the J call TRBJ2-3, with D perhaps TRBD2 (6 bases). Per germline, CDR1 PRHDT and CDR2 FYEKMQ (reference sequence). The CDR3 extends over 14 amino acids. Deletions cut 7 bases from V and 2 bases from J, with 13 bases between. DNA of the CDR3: TGTGCCAGCAACCTCCGGACTACCACAGATACGCAGTATTTT. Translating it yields CASNLRTTTDTQYF.

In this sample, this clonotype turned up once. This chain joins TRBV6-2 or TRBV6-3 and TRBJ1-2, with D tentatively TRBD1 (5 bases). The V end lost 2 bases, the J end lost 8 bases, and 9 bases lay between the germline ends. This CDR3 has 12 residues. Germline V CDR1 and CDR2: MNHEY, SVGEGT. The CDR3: CASSYARAGYTF. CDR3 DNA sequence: TGTGCCAGCAGTTACGCCAGGGCCGGCTACACCTTC.

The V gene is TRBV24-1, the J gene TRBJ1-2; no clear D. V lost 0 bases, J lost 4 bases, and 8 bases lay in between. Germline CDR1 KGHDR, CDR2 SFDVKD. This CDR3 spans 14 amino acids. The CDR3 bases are TGTGCCACCAGTGATTTGGACTCGACCTATGGCTACACCTTC. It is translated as CATSDLDSTYGYTF.

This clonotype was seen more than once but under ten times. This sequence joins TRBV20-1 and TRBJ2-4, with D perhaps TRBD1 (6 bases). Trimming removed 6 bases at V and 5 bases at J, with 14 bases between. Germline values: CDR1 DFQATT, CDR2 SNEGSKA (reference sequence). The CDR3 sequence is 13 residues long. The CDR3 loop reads CSAPAQGQNIQYF. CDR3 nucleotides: TGCAGTGCCCCGGCACAGGGCCAAAACATTCAGTACTTC.

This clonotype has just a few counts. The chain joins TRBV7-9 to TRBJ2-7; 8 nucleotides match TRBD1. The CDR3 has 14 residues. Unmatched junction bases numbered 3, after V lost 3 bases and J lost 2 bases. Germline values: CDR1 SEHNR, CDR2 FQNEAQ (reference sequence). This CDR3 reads CASSFPGQAYEQYF. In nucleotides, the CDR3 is TGTGCCAGCAGCTTCCCGGGACAGGCCTACGAGCAGTACTTC.

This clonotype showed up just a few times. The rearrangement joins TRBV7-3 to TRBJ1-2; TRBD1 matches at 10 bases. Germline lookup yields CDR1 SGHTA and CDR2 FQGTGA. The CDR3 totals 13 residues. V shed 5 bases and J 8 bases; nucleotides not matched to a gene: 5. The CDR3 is CASSRTGGEGYTF. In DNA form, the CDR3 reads TGTGCCAGCAGCCGGACAGGGGGGGAAGGCTACACCTTC.

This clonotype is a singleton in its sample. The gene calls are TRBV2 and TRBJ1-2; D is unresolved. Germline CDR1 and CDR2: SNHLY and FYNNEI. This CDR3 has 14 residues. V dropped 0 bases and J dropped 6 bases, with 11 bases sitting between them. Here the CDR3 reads CASSEALGQDGYTF. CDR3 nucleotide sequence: TGTGCCAGCAGTGAAGCTTTGGGTCAGGATGGCTACACCTTC.

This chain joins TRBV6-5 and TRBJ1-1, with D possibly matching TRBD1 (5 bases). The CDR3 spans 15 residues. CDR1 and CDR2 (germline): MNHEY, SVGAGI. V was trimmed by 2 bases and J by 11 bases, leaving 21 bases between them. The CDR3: CASSYDSWGRGRAFF. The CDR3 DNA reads TGTGCCAGCAGTTACGACTCTTGGGGAAGGGGTAGGGCTTTCTTT.

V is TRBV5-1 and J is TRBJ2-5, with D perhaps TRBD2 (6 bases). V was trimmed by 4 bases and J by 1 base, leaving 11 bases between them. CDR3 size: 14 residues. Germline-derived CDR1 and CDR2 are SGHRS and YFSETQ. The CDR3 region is CASSRDGGQETQYF. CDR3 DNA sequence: TGCGCCAGCAGCCGGGACGGGGGCCAAGAGACCCAGTACTTC.

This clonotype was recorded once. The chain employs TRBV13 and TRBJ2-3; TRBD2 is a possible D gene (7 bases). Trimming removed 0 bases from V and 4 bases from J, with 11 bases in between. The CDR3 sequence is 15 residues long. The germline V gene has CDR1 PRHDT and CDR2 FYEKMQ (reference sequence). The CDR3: CASSLGRGGADTQYF. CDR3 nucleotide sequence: TGTGCCAGCAGCTTAGGCCGAGGGGGGGCAGATACGCAGTATTTT.

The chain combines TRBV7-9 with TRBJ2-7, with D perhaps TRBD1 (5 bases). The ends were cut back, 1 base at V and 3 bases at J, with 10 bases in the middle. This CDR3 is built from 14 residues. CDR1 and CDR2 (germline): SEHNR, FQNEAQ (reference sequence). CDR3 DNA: TGTGCCAGCAGCTTAGAACAGGCCGTCTACGAGCAGTACTTC. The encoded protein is CASSLEQAVYEQYF.

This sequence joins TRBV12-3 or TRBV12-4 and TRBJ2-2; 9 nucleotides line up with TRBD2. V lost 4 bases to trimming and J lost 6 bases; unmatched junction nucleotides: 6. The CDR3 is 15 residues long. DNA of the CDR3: TGTGCCAGCAGTTATAGCGGGAGTGCAGCCGGGGAGCTGTTTTTT. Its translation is CASSYSGSAAGELFF.

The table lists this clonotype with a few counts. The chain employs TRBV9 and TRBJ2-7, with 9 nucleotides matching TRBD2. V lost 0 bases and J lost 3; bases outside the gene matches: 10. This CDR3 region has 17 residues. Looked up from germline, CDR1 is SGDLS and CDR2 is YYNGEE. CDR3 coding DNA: TGTGCCAGCAGCGTAGCCCCATCAGCGGGAGGATACTACGAGCAGTACTTC. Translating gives CASSVAPSAGGYYEQYF.

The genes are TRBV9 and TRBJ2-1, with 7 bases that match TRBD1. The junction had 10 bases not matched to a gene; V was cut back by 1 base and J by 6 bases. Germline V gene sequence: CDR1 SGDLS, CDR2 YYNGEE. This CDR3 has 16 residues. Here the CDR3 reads CASSVKAGGLGNEQFF. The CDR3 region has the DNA TGTGCCAGCAGCGTAAAGGCAGGGGGATTGGGCAATGAGCAGTTCTTC.

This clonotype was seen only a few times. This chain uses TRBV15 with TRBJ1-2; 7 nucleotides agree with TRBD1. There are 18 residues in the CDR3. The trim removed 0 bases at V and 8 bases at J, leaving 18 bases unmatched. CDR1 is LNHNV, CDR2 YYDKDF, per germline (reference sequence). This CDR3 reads CATSRDLATGKGQGGYTF. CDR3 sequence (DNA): TGTGCCACCAGCAGAGATCTCGCGACAGGGAAGGGTCAAGGGGGCTACACCTTC.

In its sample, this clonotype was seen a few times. The DNA for the CDR3 is TGTGCTAGTGGTTTGGCTGGAATAGCCAAAAACATTCAGTACTTC. Translated: CASGLAGIAKNIQYF. The chain has TRBV12-5 and TRBJ2-4; D not certain. Germline loops: CDR1 LGHNT, CDR2 FRNRAP. This CDR3 comprises 15 residues. Trimming cost V 1 base and J 0 bases, with 7 bases left between them.

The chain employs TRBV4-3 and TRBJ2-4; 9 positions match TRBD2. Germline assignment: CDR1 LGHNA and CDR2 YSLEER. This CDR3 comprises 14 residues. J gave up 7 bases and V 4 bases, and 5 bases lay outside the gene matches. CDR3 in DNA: TGCGCCAGCAGCCCCCAAAGCGGGGGGAACATTCAGTACTTC. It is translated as CASSPQSGGNIQYF.

This CDR3 reads CASSGYHKDTQYF. The CDR3 region has the DNA TGTGCCAGCAGCGGGTACCACAAAGATACGCAGTATTTT. The chain employs TRBV7-9 and TRBJ2-3; D remains unclear. The V gene lost 5 bases and the J gene lost 5 bases, with 11 bases spanning the gap. CDR1 SEHNR and CDR2 FQNEAQ come from the germline V gene (reference sequence). This CDR3 is 13 amino acids long.

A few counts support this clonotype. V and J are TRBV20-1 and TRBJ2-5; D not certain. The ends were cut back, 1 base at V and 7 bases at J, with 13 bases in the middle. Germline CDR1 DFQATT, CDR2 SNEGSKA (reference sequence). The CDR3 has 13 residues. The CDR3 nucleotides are TGCAGTGCTAGAGGAACTAAGGGTGGGACCCAGTACTTC. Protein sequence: CSARGTKGGTQYF.

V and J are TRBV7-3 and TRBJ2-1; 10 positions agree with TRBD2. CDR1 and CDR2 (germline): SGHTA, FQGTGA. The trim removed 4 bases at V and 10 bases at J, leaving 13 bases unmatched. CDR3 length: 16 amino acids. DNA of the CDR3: TGTGCCAGCAGCTCCACCTCAAGCGGGAGGGCCGACGAGCAGTTCTTC. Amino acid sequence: CASSSTSSGRADEQFF.

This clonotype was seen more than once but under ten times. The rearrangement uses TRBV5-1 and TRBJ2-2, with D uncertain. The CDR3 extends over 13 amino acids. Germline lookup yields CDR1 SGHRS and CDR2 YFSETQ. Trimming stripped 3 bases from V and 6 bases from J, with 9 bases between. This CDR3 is CASSSVGSGELFF. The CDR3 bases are TGCGCCAGCAGCTCCGTCGGCTCCGGGGAGCTGTTTTTT.

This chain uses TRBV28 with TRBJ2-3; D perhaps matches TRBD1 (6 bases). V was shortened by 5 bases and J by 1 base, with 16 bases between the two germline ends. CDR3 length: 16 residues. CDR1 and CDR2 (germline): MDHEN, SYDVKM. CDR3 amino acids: CASSQTGTLGTDTQYF. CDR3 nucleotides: TGTGCCAGCAGTCAAACCGGGACACTAGGCACAGATACGCAGTATTTT. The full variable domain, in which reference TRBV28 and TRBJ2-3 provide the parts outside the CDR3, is DVKVTQSSRYLVKRTGEKVFLECVQDMDHENMFWYRQDPGLGLRLIYFSYDVKMKEKGDIPEGYSVSREKKERFSLILESASTNQTSMYLCASSQTGTLGTDTQYFGPGTRLTVL.

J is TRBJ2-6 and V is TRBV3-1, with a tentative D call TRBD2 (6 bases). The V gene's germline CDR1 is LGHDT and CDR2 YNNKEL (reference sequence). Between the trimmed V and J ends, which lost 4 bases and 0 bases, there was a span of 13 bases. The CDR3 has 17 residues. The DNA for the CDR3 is TGTGCCAGCAGCCTGCCGGGACTTAGCTCTGGGGCCAACGTCCTGACTTTC. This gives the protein CASSLPGLSSGANVLTF.

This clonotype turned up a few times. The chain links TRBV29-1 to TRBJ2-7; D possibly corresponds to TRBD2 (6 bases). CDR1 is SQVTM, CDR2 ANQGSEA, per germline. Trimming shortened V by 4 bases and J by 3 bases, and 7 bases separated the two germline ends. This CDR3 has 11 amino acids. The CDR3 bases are TGCAGCGTTGGCGGGAACTACGAGCAGTACTTC. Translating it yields CSVGGNYEQYF.